The 19 T cell receptor beta chains listed next were all sequenced from one sample in a study of beta chain features in type 1 diabetes. Expressed TCRB transcripts got sequenced, as all isolated RNA was reverse transcribed. Assay used: immunoSEQ multiplex PCR; TCRdb lists only in-frame clones, some missing. The repertoire includes about 330,000 clones, 9.5% to 11% of them detected once, and 0.015% sits in the top ten. Specimen: naive CD4+ T cells from blood. The receptors come from a woman in her 30s in good health.

This clone has more than one count but fewer than ten. The chain has TRBV4-3 and TRBJ2-7; unclear D gene. The CDR3 has 15 residues. V dropped 0 bases and J dropped 3 bases, with 12 bases sitting between them. Germline lookup yields CDR1 LGHNA and CDR2 YSLEER. CDR3 residues: CASSQDVFQDYEQYF. DNA for the CDR3: TGCGCCAGCAGCCAAGATGTCTTCCAGGACTACGAGCAGTACTTC.

This clone was picked up a small number of times. This chain connects TRBV5-1 to TRBJ2-5; 11 bases align to TRBD1. Germline V gene sequence: CDR1 SGHRS, CDR2 YFSETQ. The length of the CDR3 is 14 residues. Trimming took 7 bases from V and 5 from J; bases not matched to a gene: 7. The CDR3 bases are TGCGCCAGCCGGACCGGGACAGGGGGGGAGACCCAGTACTTC. This encodes CASRTGTGGETQYF.

This clone was seen only a few times. V is TRBV7-6 and J is TRBJ2-7; D is ambiguous. The germline gives CDR1 SGHVS, CDR2 FNYEAQ. The CDR3 extends over 14 amino acids. V was shortened by 2 bases and J by 0 bases, with 8 bases between the two germline ends. The chain's CDR3 is CASSLQTFSYEQYF. The DNA of the CDR3 is TGTGCCAGCAGCTTACAGACTTTCTCCTACGAGCAGTACTTC.

The J gene is TRBJ2-1, the V gene TRBV7-3; 15 nucleotides match TRBD2. The CDR3 contains 17 residues. Germline V CDR1 and CDR2: SGHTA, FQGTGA. After removal of 5 bases from V and 6 bases from J, the junction contained 8 bases not matched to a gene. CDR3 bases: TGTGCCAGCAGCGCCTCGGGACTAGCGGGAGGTACCAATGAGCAGTTCTTC. Translation: CASSASGLAGGTNEQFF.

This clone was observed a handful of times. The chain couples TRBV29-1 to TRBJ1-1; no firm D call. V dropped 3 bases and J dropped 4 bases, with 9 bases sitting between them. CDR3 length equals 12 residues. The germline gives CDR1 SQVTM, CDR2 ANQGSEA. CDR3 sequence: CSVDWGGTEAFF. The CDR3 nucleotides are TGCAGCGTTGATTGGGGAGGCACTGAAGCTTTCTTT. The whole variable domain, remainder taken from reference TRBV29-1 and TRBJ1-1, is SAVISQKPSRDICQRGTSLTIQCQVDSQVTMMFWYRQQPGQSLTLIATANQGSEATYESGFVIDKFPISRPNLTFSTLTVSNMSPEDSSIYLCSVDWGGTEAFFGQGTRLTVV.

This clone was seen more than once but under ten times. The chain couples TRBV6-5 to TRBJ2-5, with TRBD2 matching over 9 bases. This CDR3 comprises 14 residues. V gave up 2 bases and J gave up 5 bases; unmatched junction bases: 3. Germline CDR1 MNHEY, CDR2 SVGAGI. CDR3: CASSYRREGETQYF. DNA of the CDR3: TGTGCCAGCAGTTACCGGCGGGAGGGCGAGACCCAGTACTTC.

This clone was picked up a small number of times. This rearrangement joins TRBV30 to TRBJ1-1, with TRBD1 identical over 7 bases. After removal of 4 bases from V and 6 bases from J, the junction contained 11 bases not matched to a gene. Germline V gives CDR1 GTSNPN, CDR2 SVGIG (reference sequence). This CDR3 is built from 14 residues. CDR3 DNA: TGTGCCTGGACCCGAATCGACAGGGACTCTGAAGCTTTCTTT. Its protein product is CAWTRIDRDSEAFF.

J is TRBJ2-3 and V is TRBV19; the D gene is possibly TRBD1 (6 bases). Germline V gene lookup returns CDR1 LNHDA and CDR2 SQIVND (reference sequence). The germline V and J ends were trimmed by 4 bases and 5 bases, with 13 bases remaining between them. The CDR3 totals 14 residues. The CDR3 loop is CASSSNRVKDTQYF. CDR3 DNA sequence: TGTGCCAGTAGTAGTAACAGGGTCAAAGATACGCAGTATTTT.

This clone was observed a few times. The J gene is TRBJ2-5, the V gene TRBV5-1, with 8 bases identical to TRBD1. V was pared by 4 bases and J by 2 bases, with 1 base of the junction left unmatched. This CDR3 region has 13 residues. CDR1 is SGHRS, CDR2 YFSETQ, per germline. The CDR3 DNA follows: TGCGCCAGCAGCAGGACAGGGCAAGAGACCCAGTACTTC. Protein: CASSRTGQETQYF.

The sample holds a few counts of this clone. In DNA form, the CDR3 reads TGTGCCAGCAGCCTTCGGACTAGCGGCTACAATGAGCAGTTCTTC. This translates into CASSLRTSGYNEQFF. The gene calls are TRBV5-6 and TRBJ2-1; TRBD2 aligns across 10 bases. The trim removed 4 bases at V and 3 bases at J, leaving 4 bases unmatched. This CDR3 region has 15 residues. CDR1 is SGHDT and CDR2 is YYEEEE in the germline V gene.

V usage is TRBV19 and J usage is TRBJ2-1; 8 bases line up with TRBD2. V lost 4 bases, J lost 0 bases, and 14 bases stayed unmatched. Germline CDR1 reads LNHDA; CDR2 reads SQIVND (reference sequence). There are 19 residues in the CDR3. The DNA for the CDR3 is TGTGCCAGTAGTACCACGGTCGGCGGGAGGTGGAGCTCCTACAATGAGCAGTTCTTC. Amino acids: CASSTTVGGRWSSYNEQFF. The full variable domain, with the rest looked up from reference TRBV19 and TRBJ2-1, is DGGITQSPKYLFRKEGQNVTLSCEQNLNHDAMYWYRQDPGQGLRLIYYSQIVNDFQKGDIAEGYSVSREKKESFPLTVTSAQKNPTAFYLCASSTTVGGRWSSYNEQFFGPGTRLTVL.

This rearrangement joins TRBV5-5 to TRBJ1-2; D is unresolved. Germline-derived CDR1 and CDR2 are SGHKS and YYEKEE (reference sequence). The CDR3 consists of 14 residues. Trimming took 2 bases from V and 4 from J, leaving 12 bases between them. The CDR3 loop reads CASSFSEGGYGYTF. Here the CDR3 DNA reads TGTGCCAGCAGCTTTTCGGAGGGAGGCTATGGCTACACCTTC.

This clone turned up a few times. The V and J genes are TRBV7-8 and TRBJ2-6, with D perhaps matching TRBD2 (6 bases). V was shortened by 3 bases and J by 3 bases, with 9 bases between the two germline ends. Germline CDR1 is SGHVS and CDR2 is FQNEAQ. CDR3 length: 15 amino acids. CDR3 sequence reads: CASSFSGVGANVLTF. CDR3 DNA sequence: TGTGCCAGCAGCTTCTCGGGGGTTGGGGCCAACGTCCTGACTTTC.

In DNA, the CDR3 is TGTGCCAGCAGCCCGACGGGACAGAACACAGATACGCAGTATTTT. Amino acids: CASSPTGQNTDTQYF. The V call is TRBV7-3, the J call TRBJ2-3, with 7 bases lining up with TRBD1. This CDR3 is 15 amino acids long. J lost 2 bases, V lost 5 bases, and 7 bases had no gene match. Germline V gene data show CDR1 as SGHTA and CDR2 as FQGTGA.

About this clone: An end of the junction does not agree with germline; a read error may underlie this. The chain joins TRBV6-4 to TRBJ2-1, with TRBD1 matching over 8 bases. This CDR3 contains 14 residues. The germline gives CDR1 MRHNA, CDR2 SNTAGT. CDR3 sequence (DNA): TGTGCCAGCAGTTACTCCGCAGGGGGCCGGGAGCAGTTCTTC. As protein: CASSYSAGGREQFF.

This clone was recorded a few times. The chain links TRBV29-1 to TRBJ2-7; 10 bases fit TRBD1. The CDR3 is 14 amino acids. Germline-derived CDR1 and CDR2 are SQVTM and ANQGSEA. With 4 bases clipped from V and 5 bases from J, the junction kept 8 bases outside the gene matches. The CDR3 sequence: CSVVSDRGINEQYF. CDR3 sequence (DNA): TGCAGCGTTGTGTCGGACAGGGGGATCAACGAGCAGTACTTC.

This clone was seen a handful of times. This sequence joins TRBV7-9 and TRBJ1-4, with 7 nucleotides matching TRBD1. The CDR3 contains 15 residues. The V and J ends lost 1 base and 4 bases, in that order; junction bases with no gene match: 3. CDR1 SEHNR and CDR2 FQNEAQ come from the germline V gene (reference sequence). The CDR3 reads CASSLGGTVNEKLFF. DNA for the CDR3: TGTGCCAGCAGCTTAGGTGGGACAGTTAATGAAAAACTGTTTTTT.

This clone has just one count. The sample carries other DNA sequences with the same CDR3. The J gene is TRBJ2-3, the V gene TRBV18, with unresolved D. Germline V gene lookup returns CDR1 KGHSH and CDR2 LQKENI. CDR3 length: 13 amino acids. The V and J ends lost 3 bases and 1 base respectively, with 5 bases between them. The DNA of the CDR3 is TGTGCCAGCTCACCCCAGGGCACAGATACGCAGTATTTT. Amino acid sequence: CASSPQGTDTQYF. Together with reference TRBV18 and TRBJ2-3, the CDR3 gives the full variable domain: NAGVMQNPRHLVRRRGQEARLRCSPMKGHSHVYWYRQLPEEGLKFMVYLQKENIIDESGMPKERFSAEFPKEGPSILRIQQVVRGDSAAYFCASSPQGTDTQYFGPGTRLTVL.

The J gene is TRBJ2-1, the V gene TRBV18; D is uncertain. Germline V gene data show CDR1 as KGHSH and CDR2 as LQKENI. V was trimmed by 8 bases and J by 5 bases, leaving 13 bases between them. The CDR3 has 13 residues. The CDR3 nucleotides read TGTGCCAGCCAACCGAACCGGGACAATGAGCAGTTCTTC. It translates to CASQPNRDNEQFF. Full variable domain (remainder filled in from reference TRBV18 and TRBJ2-1): NAGVMQNPRHLVRRRGQEARLRCSPMKGHSHVYWYRQLPEEGLKFMVYLQKENIIDESGMPKERFSAEFPKEGPSILRIQQVVRGDSAAYFCASQPNRDNEQFFGPGTRLTVL.